The 21 T cell receptor beta chains presented below share a single source sample, sequenced in a study of T cells in Graves' hyperthyroidism and ophthalmopathy. Researchers took RNA transcripts and amplified the TCR beta CDR3 regions from them. When the TCR CDR3 underwent first-round RT-PCR, the HTBI primer set was used. TCRdb ran MiXCR on the multiplex PCR reads and lists one entry per CDR3 protein. The sample includes about 600,000 distinct CDR3 sequences, approximately 15% of them seen just once. Source material: blood. These receptors originate from a woman aged 18-30 years with Graves' ophthalmopathy.

This clonotype has at least ten counts. The chain links TRBV11-1 to TRBJ1-1; D call uncertain. The CDR3 is made up of 14 amino acids. Trimming pared 3 bases from V and 5 bases from J, leaving 13 bases between. Looked up from germline, CDR1 is SGHAT and CDR2 is FQDESV (reference sequence). DNA of the CDR3: TGTGCCAGCAGCTTCCCCCTCGACGGAACTGAAGCTTTCTTT. Protein product: CASSFPLDGTEAFF.

Only a few counts were recorded for this clonotype. A much larger clone lies a single base off, so this may be a read error. The chain joins TRBV11-2 to TRBJ2-5; no clear D. V dropped 1 base and J dropped 1 base, with 10 bases sitting between them. This CDR3 comprises 15 residues. Germline V CDR1 and CDR2: SGHAT, FQNNGV. CDR3 DNA sequence: TGTGCCAGCAGCTTAGCTATGTTGACCCAAGAGACCCAGTACTTC. This translates into CASSLAMLTQETQYF.

A word on this clonotype: A much more abundant neighbour one base away suggests this may be a read error. The chain recombines TRBV10-3 with TRBJ2-7; D unresolved. Trimming pared 3 bases from V and 2 bases from J, leaving 5 bases between. Germline-derived CDR1 and CDR2 are ENHRY and SYGVKD. The CDR3 is 12 amino acids. The CDR3 loop is CAISDRAYEQYF. The CDR3 bases are TGTGCCATCAGTGACCGGGCCTACGAGCAGTACTTC.

As to this clonotype: A clone one base away is much larger, so this may be a read error. The chain uses TRBV11-2 and TRBJ2-3; maybe TRBD2 (5 bases). Trimming removed 7 bases at V and 8 bases at J, with 19 bases between. CDR3 length equals 14 residues. Germline loops: CDR1 SGHAT, CDR2 FQNNGV. This chain's CDR3 is CASNRERSRLTQYF. The CDR3 coding sequence is TGTGCCAGCAACCGAGAGCGGTCCCGTCTTACGCAGTATTTT.

The chain is built from TRBV4-3 and TRBJ1-2, with D possibly TRBD1 on 5 matching bases. The length of the CDR3 is 16 residues. Germline CDR1 is LGHNA and CDR2 is YSLEER. Trimming took 6 bases from V and 8 from J, leaving 25 bases between them. Written as DNA, the CDR3 is TGCGCCAGCAGTCCTATGGGTCAGGGCTCTCTATCGGGCTACACCTTC. Translation: CASSPMGQGSLSGYTF.

V and J are TRBV28 and TRBJ2-7, with 9 bases aligning to TRBD1. CDR1 is MDHEN and CDR2 is SYDVKM in the germline V gene. Losses at the gene ends were 5 bases for V and 0 bases for J; bases not matched to a gene: 5. CDR3 length: 15 amino acids. CDR3 nucleotide sequence: TGTGCCAGCAGTACAGGGGGCCCAGGCTCCTACGAGCAGTACTTC. It encodes CASSTGGPGSYEQYF. Based on the CDR3 plus reference TRBV28 and TRBJ2-7, the full variable domain is DVKVTQSSRYLVKRTGEKVFLECVQDMDHENMFWYRQDPGLGLRLIYFSYDVKMKEKGDIPEGYSVSREKKERFSLILESASTNQTSMYLCASSTGGPGSYEQYFGPGTRLTVT.

This clonotype was counted ten times or more. V and J are TRBV28 and TRBJ1-2, with 8 bases fitting TRBD1. Germline V CDR1 and CDR2: MDHEN, SYDVKM. V was pared by 5 bases and J by 4 bases, with 15 bases of the junction left unmatched. The CDR3 runs 17 residues. CDR3 protein: CASSGFLGQGVVYGYTF. CDR3 in DNA: TGTGCCAGCAGTGGTTTCCTCGGACAGGGCGTTGTCTATGGCTACACCTTC.

The chain has TRBV9 and TRBJ2-3, with TRBD2 identical over 7 bases. Looked up from germline, CDR1 is SGDLS and CDR2 is YYNGEE. This CDR3 spans 14 amino acids. Germline trimming cut 7 bases from V and 8 bases from J; bases unmatched to any gene: 13. CDR3 sequence (DNA): TGTGCCAGCTCAGTCGGGAGGTCTGTGGGTACGCAGTATTTT. The encoded protein is CASSVGRSVGTQYF.

The chain employs TRBV13 and TRBJ1-2; TRBD1 matches 8 bases. CDR3 length: 16 amino acids. Germline values: CDR1 PRHDT, CDR2 FYEKMQ (reference sequence). J gave up 1 base and V 8 bases, and 12 bases lay outside the gene matches. CDR3 nucleotide sequence: TGTGCCAGCGGCAAGCAGGGGGCGCTTTTTAACTATGGCTACACCTTC. It codes for CASGKQGALFNYGYTF.

The chain employs TRBV20-1 and TRBJ2-7; TRBD2 is a possible D gene (6 bases). V gave up 5 bases and J gave up 4 bases, with 18 bases separating them. Germline V gene lookup returns CDR1 DFQATT and CDR2 SNEGSKA (reference sequence). The length of the CDR3 is 14 residues. The CDR3, as DNA: TGCAGTGCTGGAGGTCTGTCGGGAGTTTACGAGCAGTACTTC. This sequence encodes CSAGGLSGVYEQYF.

Ten or more counts support this clonotype. The chain links TRBV7-3 to TRBJ2-1, with TRBD2 identical over 7 bases. The junction had 8 bases not matched to a gene; V was cut back by 2 bases and J by 4 bases. CDR1 and CDR2 (germline): SGHTA, FQGTGA. The CDR3 consists of 16 residues. CDR3 amino acids: CASSLEWTSSYNEQFF. The DNA for the CDR3 is TGTGCCAGCAGCTTAGAGTGGACTAGTTCGTACAATGAGCAGTTCTTC.

The chain links TRBV6-1 to TRBJ2-1; 8 bases align to TRBD2. CDR1 MNHNS and CDR2 SASEGT come from the germline V gene. The CDR3 is 16 amino acids. J gave up 3 bases and V 8 bases, and 12 bases lay outside the gene matches. CDR3 amino acids: CASSTRLAGSYNEQFF. The CDR3 bases are TGTGCCAGCTCTACCCGGCTAGCGGGCAGCTACAATGAGCAGTTCTTC.

This rearrangement joins TRBV5-1 to TRBJ2-3; D not resolved. Germline assignment: CDR1 SGHRS and CDR2 YFSETQ. Trimming stripped 0 bases from V and 2 bases from J, with 7 bases between. The CDR3 totals 14 residues. The chain's CDR3 is CASSLESNTDTQYF. The CDR3, as DNA: TGCGCCAGCAGCTTGGAGTCGAACACAGATACGCAGTATTTT. Together with reference TRBV5-1 and TRBJ2-3, the CDR3 gives the full variable domain: KAGVTQTPRYLIKTRGQQVTLSCSPISGHRSVSWYQQTPGQGLQFLFEYFSETQRNKGNFPGRFSGRQFSNSRSEMNVSTLELGDSALYLCASSLESNTDTQYFGPGTRLTVL.

There are many counts of this clonotype. This chain uses TRBV29-1 with TRBJ2-3; 16 positions agree with TRBD2. The CDR3 is 16 residues long. The ends lost 4 bases at V and 4 bases at J; junction bases unmatched: 5. Germline V gene lookup returns CDR1 SQVTM and CDR2 ANQGSEA. CDR3 bases: TGCAGCGTTGCGGGACTAGCGGGAGGGCCTGCAGATACGCAGTATTTT. Amino acid sequence: CSVAGLAGGPADTQYF.

This clonotype occurred many times. The genes are TRBV24-1 and TRBJ2-5; weak D call: TRBD2 (7 bases). The V end lost 4 bases, the J end lost 5 bases, and 16 bases lay between the germline ends. Germline CDR1 KGHDR, CDR2 SFDVKD. CDR3 length equals 15 residues. The CDR3: CATSDHPRGGETQYF. The CDR3 bases are TGTGCCACCAGTGACCACCCCAGGGGAGGGGAGACCCAGTACTTC.

This clonotype was detected ten times or more. V gene TRBV6-1 combines with J gene TRBJ2-7; TRBD1 is a possible D gene (6 bases). The germline gives CDR1 MNHNS, CDR2 SASEGT. Between the trimmed V and J ends, which lost 1 base and 5 bases, there was a span of 15 bases. CDR3 length: 15 amino acids. The CDR3 DNA is TGTGCCAGCAGTGAAGGGGACACCAATACCCACGAGCAGTACTTC. Amino acids: CASSEGDTNTHEQYF.

Remarks on this clonotype: Possible read error: a much larger clone is one base away. The chain links TRBV29-1 to TRBJ2-5, with D uncertain. CDR1 is SQVTM, CDR2 ANQGSEA, per germline. The CDR3 totals 13 residues. The DNA of the CDR3 is TGCAGCGTTGATCCCGCGGACCAAGAGCCCCAGTACTTC. Translated: CSVDPADQEPQYF.

There are many counts of this clonotype. This sequence joins TRBV28 and TRBJ1-6, with TRBD1 as a possible D gene (5 bases). CDR1 and CDR2 (germline): MDHEN, SYDVKM. V was cut by 6 bases and J by 4 bases, with 19 bases left in between. This CDR3 comprises 17 residues. The CDR3 DNA follows: TGTGCCAGCAGCCCTACCGGGGGGGGTGCTTATAATTCACCCCTCCACTTT. The encoded protein is CASSPTGGGAYNSPLHF.

The chain recombines TRBV19 with TRBJ1-1; 9 bases map to TRBD1. V lost 0 bases and J lost 4; bases outside the gene matches: 9. Germline values: CDR1 LNHDA, CDR2 SQIVND (reference sequence). The CDR3 is 17 amino acids. This CDR3 is CASSIDPTGTGRTEAFF. The CDR3 coding sequence is TGTGCCAGTAGTATAGATCCGACTGGGACAGGGCGCACTGAAGCTTTCTTT.

This clonotype has at least ten counts. The chain employs TRBV20-1 and TRBJ1-1, with 7 bases lining up with TRBD1. This CDR3 has 14 residues. CDR1 is DFQATT, CDR2 SNEGSKA, per germline (reference sequence). V shed 1 base and J 3 bases; nucleotides not matched to a gene: 5. The CDR3 reads CSARGGGGHTEAFF. The DNA for the CDR3 is TGCAGTGCTAGAGGGGGAGGGGGCCACACTGAAGCTTTCTTT.

There are a few counts of this clonotype. The CDR3 coding sequence is TGTGCCAGCAGCTTAAGGACAGGGGGAGGCAAAAACATTCAGTACTTC. Protein sequence: CASSLRTGGGKNIQYF. The chain has TRBV7-9 and TRBJ2-4; 10 nucleotides match TRBD1. V shed 2 bases, J shed 3 bases, and the junction held 4 bases outside the gene matches. The germline V gene encodes CDR1 SEHNR and CDR2 FQNEAQ (reference sequence). This CDR3 contains 16 residues.